Listed here is a single T cell receptor (beta chain). Its antigen is not identified. The record originates from a study of cytomegalovirus exposure and HLA in healthy donors. Study observations and caveats: Most subjects had HLA-A and HLA-B alleles reportedly predicted accurately by TCR beta sequences. By a later analysis, the bulk of CMV-associated TCR beta chains appeared HLA-restricted. TCR beta chain V- and J-gene trimming was linked, in a later analysis, to a missense variant in DCLRE1C. According to reports, the classifier identified cytomegalovirus status with high specificity and sensitivity.

The ends lost 8 bases at V and 10 bases at J; junction bases unmatched: 6. The CDR3 contains 12 residues. Germline V gene data show CDR1 as SEHNR and CDR2 as FQNEAQ (reference sequence). The study ran its PCR with 60 Vbeta and 13 Jbeta primers. Profiling relied on immunoSEQ multiplex PCR, and the TCRdb table lists in-frame clones only, not all of them. This table has about 94,000 clones, just under 80% appearing once. The rearrangement uses TRBV7-9 and TRBJ1-1; 11 nucleotides align to TRBD1. Sequencing input: PBMCs. The sequence was obtained from a middle-aged woman in good health and CMV-seronegative. The CDR3 sequence is CASQDGQGAAFF. The CDR3 DNA reads TGTGCCAGCCAAGATGGACAGGGGGCAGCTTTCTTT.